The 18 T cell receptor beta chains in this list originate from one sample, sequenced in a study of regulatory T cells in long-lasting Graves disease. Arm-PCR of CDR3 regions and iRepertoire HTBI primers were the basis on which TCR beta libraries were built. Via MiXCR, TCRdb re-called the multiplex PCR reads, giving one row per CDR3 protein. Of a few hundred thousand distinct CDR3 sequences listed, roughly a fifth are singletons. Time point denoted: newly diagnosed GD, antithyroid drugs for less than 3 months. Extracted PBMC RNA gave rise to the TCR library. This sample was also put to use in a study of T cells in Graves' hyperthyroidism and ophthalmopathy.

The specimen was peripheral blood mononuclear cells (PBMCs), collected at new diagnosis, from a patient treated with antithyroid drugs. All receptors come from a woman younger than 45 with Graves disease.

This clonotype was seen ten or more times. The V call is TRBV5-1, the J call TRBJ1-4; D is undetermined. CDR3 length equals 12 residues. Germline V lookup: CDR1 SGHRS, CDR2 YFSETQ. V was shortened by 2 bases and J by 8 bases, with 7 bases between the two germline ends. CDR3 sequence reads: CASSFNSEKLFF. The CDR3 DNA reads TGCGCCAGCAGCTTCAACAGCGAAAAACTGTTTTTT.

CDR3 residues: CASSLEAPLAGGLYEQYF. CDR3 nucleotides: TGTGCCAGCAGCTTAGAAGCCCCCCTAGCGGGGGGGCTCTACGAGCAGTACTTC. This chain joins TRBV7-2 and TRBJ2-7; 12 nucleotides match TRBD2. V trimming: 1 base; J trimming: 3 bases; junction bases outside the gene matches: 10. From germline, CDR1 is SGHTA and CDR2 FQGNSA. The CDR3 totals 18 residues.

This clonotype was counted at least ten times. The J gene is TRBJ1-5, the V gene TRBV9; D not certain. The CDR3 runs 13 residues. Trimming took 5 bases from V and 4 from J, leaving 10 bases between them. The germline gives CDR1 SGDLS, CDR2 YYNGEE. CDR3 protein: CASSRDYNQPQHF. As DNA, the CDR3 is TGTGCCAGCAGTCGGGATTATAATCAGCCCCAGCATTTT.

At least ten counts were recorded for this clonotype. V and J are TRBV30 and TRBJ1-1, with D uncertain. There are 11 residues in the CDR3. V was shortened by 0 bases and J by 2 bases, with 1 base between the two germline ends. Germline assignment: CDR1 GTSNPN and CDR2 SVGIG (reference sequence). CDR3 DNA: TGTGCCTGGAGTGTCAACACTGAAGCTTTCTTT. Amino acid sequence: CAWSVNTEAFF. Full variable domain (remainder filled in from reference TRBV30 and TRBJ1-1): SQTIHQWPATLVQPVGSPLSLECTVEGTSNPNLYWYRQAAGRGLQLLFYSVGIGQISSEVPQNLSASRPQDRQFILSSKKLLLSDSGFYLCAWSVNTEAFFGQGTRLTVV.

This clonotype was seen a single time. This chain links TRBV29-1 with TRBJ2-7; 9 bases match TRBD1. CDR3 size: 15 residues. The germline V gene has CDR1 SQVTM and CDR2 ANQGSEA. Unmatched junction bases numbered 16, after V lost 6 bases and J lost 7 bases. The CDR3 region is CSVLGGTGWVREQYF. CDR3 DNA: TGCAGCGTCCTTGGGGGGACAGGGTGGGTTCGGGAGCAGTACTTC.

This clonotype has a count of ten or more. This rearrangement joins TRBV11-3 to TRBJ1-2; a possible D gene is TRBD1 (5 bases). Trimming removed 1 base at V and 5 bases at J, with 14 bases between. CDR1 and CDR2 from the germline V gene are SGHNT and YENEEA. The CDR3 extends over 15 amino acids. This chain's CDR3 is CASSLGRSAGYGYTF. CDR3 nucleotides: TGTGCCAGCAGCTTAGGTCGGTCGGCAGGGTATGGCTACACCTTC.

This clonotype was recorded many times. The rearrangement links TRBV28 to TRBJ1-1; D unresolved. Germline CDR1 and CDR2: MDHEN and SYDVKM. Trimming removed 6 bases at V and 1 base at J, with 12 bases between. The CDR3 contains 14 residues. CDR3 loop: CASSVALGNTEAFF. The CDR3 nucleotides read TGTGCCAGCAGCGTTGCCCTTGGGAACACTGAAGCTTTCTTT.

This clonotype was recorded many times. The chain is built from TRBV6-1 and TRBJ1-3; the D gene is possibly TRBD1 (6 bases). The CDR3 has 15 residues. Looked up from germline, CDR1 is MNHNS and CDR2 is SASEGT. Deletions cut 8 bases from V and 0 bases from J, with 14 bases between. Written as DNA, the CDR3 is TGTGCCAGCCGCGGACAGTTTTACTCTGGAAACACCATATATTTT. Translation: CASRGQFYSGNTIYF.

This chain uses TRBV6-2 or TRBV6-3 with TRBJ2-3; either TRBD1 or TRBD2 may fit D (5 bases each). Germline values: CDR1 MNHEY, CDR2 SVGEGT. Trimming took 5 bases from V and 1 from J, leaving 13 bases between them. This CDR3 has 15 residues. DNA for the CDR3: TGTGCCAGCAGTGAGTCGGGACGGGGCACAGATACGCAGTATTTT. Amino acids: CASSESGRGTDTQYF.

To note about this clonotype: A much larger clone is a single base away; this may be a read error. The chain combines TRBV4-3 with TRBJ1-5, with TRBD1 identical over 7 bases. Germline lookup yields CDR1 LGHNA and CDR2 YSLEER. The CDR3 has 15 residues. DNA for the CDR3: TGCGCCAGCATCCAAGAATGGGACAGAAATCAGCCCCAGCATTTT. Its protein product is CASIQEWDRNQPQHF.

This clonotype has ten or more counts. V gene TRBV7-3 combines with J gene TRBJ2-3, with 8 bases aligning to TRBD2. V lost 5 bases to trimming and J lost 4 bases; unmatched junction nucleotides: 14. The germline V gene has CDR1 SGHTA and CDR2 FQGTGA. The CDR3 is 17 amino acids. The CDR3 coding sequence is TGTGCCAGCAGCCCTACCGGGGGAGCGGGGGCCGCAGATACGCAGTATTTT. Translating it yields CASSPTGGAGAADTQYF. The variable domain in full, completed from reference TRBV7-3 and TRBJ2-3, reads GAGVSQTPSNKVTEKGKYVELRCDPISGHTALYWYRQSLGQGPEFLIYFQGTGAADDSGLPNDRFFAVRPEGSVSTLKIQRTERGDSAVYLCASSPTGGAGAADTQYFGPGTRLTVL.

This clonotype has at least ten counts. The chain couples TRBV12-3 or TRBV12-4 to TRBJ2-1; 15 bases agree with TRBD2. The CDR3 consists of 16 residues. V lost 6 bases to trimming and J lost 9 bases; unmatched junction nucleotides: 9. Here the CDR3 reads CASSRPGLAGGGEQFF. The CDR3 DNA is TGTGCCAGCAGCAGGCCCGGACTAGCGGGGGGGGGTGAGCAGTTCTTC.

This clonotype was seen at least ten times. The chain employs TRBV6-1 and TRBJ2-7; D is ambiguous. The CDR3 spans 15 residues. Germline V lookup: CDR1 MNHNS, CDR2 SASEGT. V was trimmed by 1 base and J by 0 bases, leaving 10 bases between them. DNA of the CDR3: TGTGCCAGCAGTGAAGACACAGCGAGCTCCTACGAGCAGTACTTC. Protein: CASSEDTASSYEQYF.

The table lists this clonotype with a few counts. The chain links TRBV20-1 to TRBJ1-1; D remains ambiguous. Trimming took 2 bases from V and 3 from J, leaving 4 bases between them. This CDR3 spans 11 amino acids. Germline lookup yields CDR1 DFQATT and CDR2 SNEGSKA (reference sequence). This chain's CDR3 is CSARFDTEAFF. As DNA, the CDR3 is TGCAGTGCTAGATTCGACACTGAAGCTTTCTTT.

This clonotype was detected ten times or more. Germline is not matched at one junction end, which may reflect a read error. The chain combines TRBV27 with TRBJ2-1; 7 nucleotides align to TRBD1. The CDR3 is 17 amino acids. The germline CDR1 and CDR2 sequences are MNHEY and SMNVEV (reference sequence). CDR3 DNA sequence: TGTGCCAGCATCGACAGGGTTCACTTAAGCTCCTACAATGAGCAGTCCTTC. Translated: CASIDRVHLSSYNEQSF.

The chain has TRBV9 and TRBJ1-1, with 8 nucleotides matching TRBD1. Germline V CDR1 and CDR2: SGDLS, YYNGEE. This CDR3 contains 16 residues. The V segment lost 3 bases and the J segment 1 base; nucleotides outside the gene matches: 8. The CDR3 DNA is TGTGCCAGCAGCGCGGGCCAGGGGGCTGGGAACACTGAAGCTTTCTTT. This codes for CASSAGQGAGNTEAFF.

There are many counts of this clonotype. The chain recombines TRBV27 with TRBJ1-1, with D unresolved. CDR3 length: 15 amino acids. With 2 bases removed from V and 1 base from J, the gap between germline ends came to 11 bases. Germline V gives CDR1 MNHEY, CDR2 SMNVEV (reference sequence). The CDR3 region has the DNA TGTGCCAGCAGTTTAAGGTCAGTGAGGAACACTGAAGCTTTCTTT. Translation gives CASSLRSVRNTEAFF.

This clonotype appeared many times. CDR3 in DNA: TGTGCCAGCCGTAAAGGCACCCCCTCCTACGAGCAGTACTTC. It encodes CASRKGTPSYEQYF. The chain has TRBV6-1 and TRBJ2-7; no clear D. This CDR3 has 14 amino acids. The V gene's germline CDR1 is MNHNS and CDR2 SASEGT. V lost 8 bases and J 0 bases, leaving 14 bases between the germline ends.